This T cell receptor beta chain was sequenced for a study of early T cells in non-severe SARS-CoV-2 infection. In TCRdb, the 5' RACE reads were re-called with MiXCR into one record per CDR3 protein. Of fewer than 70,000 distinct CDR3 sequences detected, roughly 12% appear once; the ten largest clones hold about 3.1%. By share, this clonotype ranks as medium-sized. The specimen sequenced was whole blood. The receptor's source is an adult who was a healthcare worker with PCR-confirmed SARS-CoV-2 infection or an uninfected control (not recorded which).

CDR3 residues: CASSHLPTGAPNTEAFF. CDR3 bases: TGTGCCAGCTCACACCTACCTACAGGGGCGCCGAACACTGAAGCTTTCTTT. V is TRBV18 and J is TRBJ1-1, with 7 nucleotides matching TRBD1. CDR1 is KGHSH and CDR2 is LQKENI in the germline V gene. With 4 bases clipped from V and 1 base from J, the junction kept 12 bases outside the gene matches. CDR3 size: 17 residues. The full variable domain, with the rest looked up from reference TRBV18 and TRBJ1-1, is NAGVMQNPRHLVRRRGQEARLRCSPMKGHSHVYWYRQLPEEGLKFMVYLQKENIIDESGMPKERFSAEFPKEGPSILRIQQVVRGDSAAYFCASSHLPTGAPNTEAFFGQGTRLTVV.